This T cell receptor (beta chain) was sequenced in a study of blood T cell repertoires in COVID-19. The V gene's germline CDR1 is SNHLY and CDR2 FYNNEI. The CDR3 totals 14 residues. V was trimmed by 4 bases and J by 2 bases, leaving 11 bases between them. Assay: immunoSEQ multiplex PCR; the TCRdb copy retains only in-frame clones and omits some. The table includes over 200,000 clones, over 70% detected once. This receptor was identified in a woman of 80 years or more with acute or convalescent COVID-19. The chain couples TRBV2 to TRBJ2-5; a weak D match, TRBD2 (5 bases). The sequenced material came from peripheral blood. CDR3 sequence reads: CASSVLSGQETQYF. CDR3 DNA sequence: TGTGCCAGCAGTGTTCTTTCGGGACAAGAGACCCAGTACTTC.